This TCR beta chain was found in a study of STAT3 mutations in large granular lymphocyte leukemia. Study as a whole: Canonical activating STAT3 mutations were detected in roughly half of the longitudinally sequenced T-LGLL patients. More than half of T-LGLL patients received immunosuppressive therapy.

Only in-frame clones appear in the TCRdb table, and some are missing; sequencing was by immunoSEQ multiplex PCR. The table has roughly 4,400 clones, 49% seen once. V lost 2 bases and J lost 4, with 9 bases in between. The CDR3 has 14 residues. CDR1 is MNHEY and CDR2 is SMNVEV in the germline V gene (reference sequence). Regarding the study as a whole: Every T-cell large granular lymphocyte leukemia patient had at least one immunodominant TCR beta clonotype. Differing intervals and regimens complicate linking therapy response to clone burden. In several patients, dominant TCR clone burden exceeded STAT3 mutant burden, suggesting STAT3 mutation arose secondarily.

This clone was recorded once. The antigen remains undetermined. The chain combines TRBV27 with TRBJ1-5; perhaps TRBD1 as D (5 bases). The sequencing sample was made of peripheral blood mononuclear cells. The source is a man between 60 and 75 years old with T-cell large granular lymphocyte leukemia. Some clones in this sample may be carry-over from other donors' samples. The CDR3 region is CASSLVRGNQPQHF. The CDR3, as DNA: TGTGCCAGCAGTTTAGTGAGGGGAAATCAGCCCCAGCATTTT.